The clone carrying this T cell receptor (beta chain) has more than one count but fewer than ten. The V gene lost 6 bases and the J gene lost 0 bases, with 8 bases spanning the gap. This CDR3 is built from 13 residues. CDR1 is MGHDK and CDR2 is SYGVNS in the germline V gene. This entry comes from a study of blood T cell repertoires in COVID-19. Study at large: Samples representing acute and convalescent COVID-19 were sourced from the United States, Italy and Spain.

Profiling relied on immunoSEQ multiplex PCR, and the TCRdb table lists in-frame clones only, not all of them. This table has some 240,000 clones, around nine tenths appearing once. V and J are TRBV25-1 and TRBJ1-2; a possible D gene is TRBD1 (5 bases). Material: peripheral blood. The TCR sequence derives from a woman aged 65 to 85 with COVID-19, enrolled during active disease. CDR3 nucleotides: TGTGCCAGCAGCCCAGGGACTAACTATGGCTACACCTTC. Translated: CASSPGTNYGYTF.